These T cell receptor beta chains were read from a single sample in a study of blood T cell repertoires in COVID-19. Sequencing was performed with immunoSEQ multiplex PCR; in TCRdb, only in-frame clones are kept and a portion is missing. In the table there are 250,000 to 400,000 clones, less than 85% of which are singletons. Source material: PBMCs or T cells enriched from blood (not recorded which). All receptors derive from a woman aged 30 to 39 who had been exposed to COVID-19. Each CDR3 is given without its conserved first and last residue. Each record gives: V gene, J gene, CDR3 protein.

V gene: TRBV27
J gene: TRBJ2-7
CDR3 protein: ASSLGQFYEQY

V gene: TRBV5-4
J gene: TRBJ2-7
CDR3 protein: ASSLARDYEQY

V gene: TRBV20-1
J gene: TRBJ2-5
CDR3 protein: SAARETQY

V gene: TRBV4-3
J gene: TRBJ1-2
CDR3 protein: ASSHGTGRKSYGYT

V gene: TRBV9
J gene: TRBJ1-6
CDR3 protein: ASSVRGQNSPLH

V gene: TRBV25-1
J gene: TRBJ1-2
CDR3 protein: ASSFRGPESNYGYT

V gene: TRBV9
J gene: TRBJ2-7
CDR3 protein: ASSVGSSGSYEQY

V gene: TRBV3-1/TRBV3-2
J gene: TRBJ2-2
CDR3 protein: ASSQESSGVNTGELF

V gene: TRBV28
J gene: TRBJ1-1
CDR3 protein: ASSFQGARAEAF

V gene: TRBV7-6
J gene: TRBJ1-1
CDR3 protein: ASSLGAGVDTEAF

V gene: TRBV19
J gene: TRBJ1-2
CDR3 protein: ASSATQENGYT

V gene: TRBV28
J gene: TRBJ2-3
CDR3 protein: ASSRPVGVSTDTQY

V gene: TRBV18
J gene: TRBJ2-5
CDR3 protein: ASSPERGSIQETQY

V gene: TRBV7-9
J gene: TRBJ2-2
CDR3 protein: ASTPFRTGELF

V gene: TRBV19
J gene: TRBJ2-7
CDR3 protein: ASSISGTGSYEQY

V gene: TRBV2
J gene: TRBJ1-2
CDR3 protein: ASSDIMGTGPYGYT

V gene: TRBV28
J gene: TRBJ1-4
CDR3 protein: ASSFLQGNEKLF

V gene: TRBV3-1/TRBV3-2
J gene: TRBJ2-3
CDR3 protein: ASSQGISITDTQY

V gene: TRBV18
J gene: TRBJ1-2
CDR3 protein: ASSPPSREGYT

V gene: TRBV6-5
J gene: TRBJ1-2
CDR3 protein: ASSYSPQGVDGYT

V gene: TRBV7-3
J gene: TRBJ1-1
CDR3 protein: ASSYKDRSTEAF

V gene: TRBV9
J gene: TRBJ2-2
CDR3 protein: ASSVGAGENTGELF

V gene: TRBV2
J gene: TRBJ1-1
CDR3 protein: ASGSDNARGTEAF

V gene: TRBV7-2
J gene: TRBJ2-2
CDR3 protein: ASSSGTVLNTGELF

V gene: TRBV10-1
J gene: TRBJ1-2
CDR3 protein: ASSETEDYGYT

V gene: TRBV29-1
J gene: TRBJ2-2
CDR3 protein: SVLNRDRQTGELF

V gene: TRBV21-1
J gene: TRBJ2-3
CDR3 protein: ASSNGGAGGNTDTQY

V gene: TRBV6-2/TRBV6-3
J gene: TRBJ2-5
CDR3 protein: ASSPMFGGVSTETQY

V gene: TRBV30
J gene: TRBJ1-2
CDR3 protein: AWKRAGGLNYGYT

V gene: TRBV15
J gene: TRBJ2-1
CDR3 protein: ATSEDRGQVEQF

V gene: TRBV27
J gene: TRBJ2-7
CDR3 protein: ASRLAGGHSSYEQY

V gene: TRBV7-6
J gene: TRBJ2-3
CDR3 protein: ASSLRTGSSTDTQY

V gene: TRBV2
J gene: TRBJ2-3
CDR3 protein: ASSDGIGFVSSTDTQY

V gene: TRBV5-1
J gene: TRBJ2-5
CDR3 protein: ASSPGTGAKETQY

V gene: TRBV27
J gene: TRBJ1-6
CDR3 protein: ASSLLQDYNSPLH

V gene: TRBV5-1
J gene: TRBJ1-2
CDR3 protein: ASSIGTGTNYGYT

V gene: TRBV5-1
J gene: TRBJ2-5
CDR3 protein: ASSLAPTSMETQY

V gene: TRBV5-4
J gene: TRBJ1-2
CDR3 protein: ASSLDRTGRDT

V gene: TRBV6-5
J gene: TRBJ1-6
CDR3 protein: ASSQGRQNSPLH

V gene: TRBV6-5
J gene: TRBJ1-5
CDR3 protein: ASRDREGSNQPQH